The following is a TCR beta chain sequence with its context. V gave up 7 bases and J gave up 5 bases, with 15 bases separating them. This CDR3 has 14 amino acids. CDR1 is LNHDA, CDR2 SQIVND, per germline (reference sequence). These data are taken from a study of CD8 T cells in Susac syndrome. With random hexamers, roughly 0.45 to 1 ug RNA was reverse transcribed. MiXCR was run by TCRdb on the immunoSEQ multiplex PCR reads, yielding one entry per CDR3 protein. The sample records 69,000 or so distinct CDR3 sequences, around 93% being singletons. CD8+ and CD4+ T cells from blood underwent TCR beta sequencing, which was carried out in a high-throughput format. Matching for age and sex applied to the controls, who were healthy donors. Negative isolation yielded CD4+ and CD8+ T cells, and FACS enriched TEMRA cells.

The genes are TRBV19 and TRBJ2-1, with a possible D match to TRBD1 (5 bases). The TCR originated in a human donor in good health. Material for sequencing was CD8+ T cells from PBMCs. CDR3 sequence reads: CASTFFDRDNEQFF. The DNA for the CDR3 is TGTGCCAGTACTTTCTTCGACAGAGACAATGAGCAGTTCTTC.